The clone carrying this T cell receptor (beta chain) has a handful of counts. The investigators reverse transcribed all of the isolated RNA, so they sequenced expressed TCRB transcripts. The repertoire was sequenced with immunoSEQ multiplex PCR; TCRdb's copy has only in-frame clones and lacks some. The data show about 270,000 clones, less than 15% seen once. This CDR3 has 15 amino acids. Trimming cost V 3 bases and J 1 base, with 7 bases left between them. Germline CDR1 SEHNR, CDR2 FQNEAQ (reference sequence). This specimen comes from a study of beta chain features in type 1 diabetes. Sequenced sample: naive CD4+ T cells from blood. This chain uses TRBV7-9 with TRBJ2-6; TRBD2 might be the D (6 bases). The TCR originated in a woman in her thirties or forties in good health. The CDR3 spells CASSFGGSGANVLTF. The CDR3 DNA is TGTGCCAGCAGCTTTGGGGGGTCTGGGGCCAACGTCCTGACTTTC.